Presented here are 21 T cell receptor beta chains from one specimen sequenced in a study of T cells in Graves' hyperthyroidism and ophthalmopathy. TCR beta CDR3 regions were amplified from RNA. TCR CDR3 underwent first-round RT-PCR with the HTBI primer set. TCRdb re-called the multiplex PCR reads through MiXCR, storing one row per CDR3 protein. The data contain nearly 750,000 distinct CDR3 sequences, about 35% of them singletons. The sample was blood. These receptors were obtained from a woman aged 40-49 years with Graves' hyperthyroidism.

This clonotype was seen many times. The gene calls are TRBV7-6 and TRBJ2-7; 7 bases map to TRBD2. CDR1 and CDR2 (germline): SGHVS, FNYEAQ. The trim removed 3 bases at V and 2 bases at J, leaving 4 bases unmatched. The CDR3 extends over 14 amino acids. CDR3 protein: CASSLRETAYEQYF. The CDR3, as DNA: TGTGCCAGCAGCTTGCGGGAGACGGCCTACGAGCAGTACTTC. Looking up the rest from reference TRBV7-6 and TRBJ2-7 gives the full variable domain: GAGVSQSPRYKVTKRGQDVALRCDPISGHVSLYWYRQALGQGPEFLTYFNYEAQQDKSGLPNDRFSAERPEGSISTLTIQRTEQRDSAMYRCASSLRETAYEQYFGPGTRLTVT.

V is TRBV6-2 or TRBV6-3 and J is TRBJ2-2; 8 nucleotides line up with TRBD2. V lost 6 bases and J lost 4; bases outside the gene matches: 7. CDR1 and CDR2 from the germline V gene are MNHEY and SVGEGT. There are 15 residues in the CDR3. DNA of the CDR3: TGTGCCAGCAGGCGCGGGACTAGTCTCACCGGGGAGCTGTTTTTT. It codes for CASRRGTSLTGELFF.

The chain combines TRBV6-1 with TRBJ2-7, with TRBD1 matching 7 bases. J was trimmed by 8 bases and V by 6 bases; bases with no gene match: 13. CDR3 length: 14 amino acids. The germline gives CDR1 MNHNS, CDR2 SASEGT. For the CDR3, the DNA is TGTGCCAGCAGAGGATCGACAGGGAGAGTGAAGCAGTACTTC. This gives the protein CASRGSTGRVKQYF.

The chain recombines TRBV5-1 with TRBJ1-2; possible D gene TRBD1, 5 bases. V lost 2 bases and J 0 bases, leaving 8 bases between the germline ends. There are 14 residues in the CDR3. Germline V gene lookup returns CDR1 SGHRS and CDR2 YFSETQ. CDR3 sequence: CASSFGTTNYGYTF. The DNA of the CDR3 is TGCGCCAGCAGCTTTGGGACGACTAACTATGGCTACACCTTC.

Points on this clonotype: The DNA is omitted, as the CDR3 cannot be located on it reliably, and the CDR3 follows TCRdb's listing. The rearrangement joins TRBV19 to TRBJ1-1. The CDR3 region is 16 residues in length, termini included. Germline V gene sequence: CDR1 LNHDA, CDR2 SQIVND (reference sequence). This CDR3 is CASRKGRVATGTEVFF.

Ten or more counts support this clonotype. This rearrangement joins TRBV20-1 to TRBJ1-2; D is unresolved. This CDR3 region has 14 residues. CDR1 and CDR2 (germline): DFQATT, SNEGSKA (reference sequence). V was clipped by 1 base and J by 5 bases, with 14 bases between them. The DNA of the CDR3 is TGCAGTGCTAGAGGAGAGGCTAATGGGTATGGCTACACCTTC. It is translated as CSARGEANGYGYTF.

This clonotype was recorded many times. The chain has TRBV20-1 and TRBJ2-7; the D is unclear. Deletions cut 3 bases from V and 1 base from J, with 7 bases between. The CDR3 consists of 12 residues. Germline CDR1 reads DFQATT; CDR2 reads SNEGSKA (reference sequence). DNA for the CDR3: TGCAGTGCTAGCGGTAATTCCTACGAGCAGTACTTC. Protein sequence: CSASGNSYEQYF.

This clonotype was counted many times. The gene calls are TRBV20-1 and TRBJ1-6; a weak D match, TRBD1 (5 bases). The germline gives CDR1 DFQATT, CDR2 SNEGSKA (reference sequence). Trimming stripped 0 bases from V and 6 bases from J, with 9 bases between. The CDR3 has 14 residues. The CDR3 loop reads CSAREWQGNSPLHF. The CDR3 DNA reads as TGCAGTGCTAGAGAGTGGCAGGGTAATTCACCCCTCCACTTT.

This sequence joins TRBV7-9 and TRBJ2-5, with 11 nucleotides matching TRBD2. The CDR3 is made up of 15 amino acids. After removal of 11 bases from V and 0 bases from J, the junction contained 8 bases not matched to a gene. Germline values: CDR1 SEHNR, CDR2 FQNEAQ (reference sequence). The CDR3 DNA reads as TGTGCCTGGAGTCCGGGACTAGCGGACCAAGAGACCCAGTACTTC. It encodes CAWSPGLADQETQYF.

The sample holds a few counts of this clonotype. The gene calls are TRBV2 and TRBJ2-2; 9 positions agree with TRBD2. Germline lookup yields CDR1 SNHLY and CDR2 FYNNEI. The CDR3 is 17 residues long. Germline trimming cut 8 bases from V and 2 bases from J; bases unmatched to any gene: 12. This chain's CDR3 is CASSQAGGSENTGELFF. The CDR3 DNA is TGTGCCAGCTCACAAGCGGGAGGTTCTGAAAACACCGGGGAGCTGTTTTTT.

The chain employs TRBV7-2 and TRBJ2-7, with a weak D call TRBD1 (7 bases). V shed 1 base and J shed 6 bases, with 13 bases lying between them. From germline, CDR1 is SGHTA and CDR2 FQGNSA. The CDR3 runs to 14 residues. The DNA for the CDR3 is TGTGCCAGCAGCTTAGAGCAGGGGGGCATCGAGCAGTACTTC. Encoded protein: CASSLEQGGIEQYF.

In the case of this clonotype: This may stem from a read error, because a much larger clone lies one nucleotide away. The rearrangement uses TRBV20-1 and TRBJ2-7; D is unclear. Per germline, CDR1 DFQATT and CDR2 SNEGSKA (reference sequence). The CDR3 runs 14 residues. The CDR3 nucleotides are TGCAGTGCTAGTGCGCCCAGGCCCCCCTACGAGCAGTCCTTC. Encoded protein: CSASAPRPPYEQSF.

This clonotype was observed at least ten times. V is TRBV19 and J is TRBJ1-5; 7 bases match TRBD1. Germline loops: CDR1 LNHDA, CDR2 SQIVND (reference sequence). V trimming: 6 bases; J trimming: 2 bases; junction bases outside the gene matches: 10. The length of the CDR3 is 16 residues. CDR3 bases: TGTGCCAGTAGACGCACAGGGGTATCGGGCAATCAGCCCCAGCATTTT. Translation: CASRRTGVSGNQPQHF.

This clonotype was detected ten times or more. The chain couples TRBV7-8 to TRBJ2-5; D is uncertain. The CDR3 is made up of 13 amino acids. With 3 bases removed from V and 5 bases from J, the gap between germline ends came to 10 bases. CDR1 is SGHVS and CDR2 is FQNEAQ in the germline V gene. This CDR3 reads CASSLAIWETQYF. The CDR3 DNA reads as TGTGCCAGCAGCTTGGCGATTTGGGAGACCCAGTACTTC.

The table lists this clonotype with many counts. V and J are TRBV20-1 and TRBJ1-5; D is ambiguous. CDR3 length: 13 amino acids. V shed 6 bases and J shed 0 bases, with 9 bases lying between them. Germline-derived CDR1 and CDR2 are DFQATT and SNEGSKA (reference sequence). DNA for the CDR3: TGCAGTGCAGCGGTTAATAGCAATCAGCCCCAGCATTTT. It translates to CSAAVNSNQPQHF.

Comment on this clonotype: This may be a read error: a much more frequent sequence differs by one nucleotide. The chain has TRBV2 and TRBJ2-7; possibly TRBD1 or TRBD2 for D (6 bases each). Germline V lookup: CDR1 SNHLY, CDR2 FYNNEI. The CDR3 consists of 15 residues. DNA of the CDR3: TGTGTCAGCAGTGAATCGGTTCGGGGGCCCTACGAGCAGTACTTC. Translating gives CVSSESVRGPYEQYF. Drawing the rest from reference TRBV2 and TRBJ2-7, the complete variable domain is EPEVTQTPSHQVTQMGQEVILRCVPISNHLYFYWYRQILGQKVEFLVSFYNNEISEKSEIFDDQFSVERPDGSNFTLKIRSTKLEDSAMYFCVSSESVRGPYEQYFGPGTRLTVT.

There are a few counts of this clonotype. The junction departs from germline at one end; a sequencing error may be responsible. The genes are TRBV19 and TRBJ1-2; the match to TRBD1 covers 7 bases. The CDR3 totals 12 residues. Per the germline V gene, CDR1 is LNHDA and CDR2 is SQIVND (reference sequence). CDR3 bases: TGTGCCAGTAGTCAGGGGGACTATGGCTGCACCTTC. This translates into CASSQGDYGCTF. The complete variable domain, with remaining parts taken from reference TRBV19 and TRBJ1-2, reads DGGITQSPKYLFRKEGQNVTLSCEQNLNHDAMYWYRQDPGQGLRLIYYSQIVNDFQKGDIAEGYSVSREKKESFPLTVTSAQKNPTAFYLCASSQGDYGCTFGSGTRLTVV.

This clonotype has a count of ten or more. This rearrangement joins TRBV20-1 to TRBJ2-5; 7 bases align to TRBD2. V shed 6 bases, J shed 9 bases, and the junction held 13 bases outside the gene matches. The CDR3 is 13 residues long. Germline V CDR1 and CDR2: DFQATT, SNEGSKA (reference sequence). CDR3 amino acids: CSARDYQDWAQYF. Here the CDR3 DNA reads TGCAGTGCCCGGGACTACCAAGACTGGGCCCAGTACTTC.

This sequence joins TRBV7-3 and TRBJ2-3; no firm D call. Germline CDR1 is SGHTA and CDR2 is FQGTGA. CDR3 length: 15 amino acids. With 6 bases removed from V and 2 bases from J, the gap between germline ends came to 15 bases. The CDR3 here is CASSPGRTITDTQYF. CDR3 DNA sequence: TGTGCCAGCAGTCCAGGACGGACGATCACAGATACGCAGTATTTT.

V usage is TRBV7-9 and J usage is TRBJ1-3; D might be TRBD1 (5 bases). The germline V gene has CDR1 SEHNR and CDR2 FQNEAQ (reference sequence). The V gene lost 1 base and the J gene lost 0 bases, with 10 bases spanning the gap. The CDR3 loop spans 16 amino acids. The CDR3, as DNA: TGTGCCAGCAGCTTAGACAGCGGGGCCTCTGGAAACACCATATATTTT. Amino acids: CASSLDSGASGNTIYF.

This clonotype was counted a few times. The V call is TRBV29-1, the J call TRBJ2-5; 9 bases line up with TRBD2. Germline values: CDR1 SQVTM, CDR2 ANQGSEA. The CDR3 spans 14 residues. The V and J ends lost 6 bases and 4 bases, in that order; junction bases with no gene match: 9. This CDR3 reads CSVEPSGNGETQYF. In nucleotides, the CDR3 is TGCAGCGTGGAACCTAGCGGGAACGGAGAGACCCAGTACTTC.